Following are 6 T cell receptor beta chains from one sample sequenced in a study of Ad26.COV2.S vaccination and SARS-CoV-2 variants. As to treatment: around 19 received Ad26.COV2.S at low or high dose, single or two shots; about 5 received placebo; per-sample allocation not given. Repertoires come from day 63 after the first vaccine or placebo injection. TCRdb's table, derived via immunoSEQ multiplex PCR, lists solely in-frame clones and lacks some. The top ten hold approximately 3.6% of the sample, which has roughly 380,000 clones, over 75% seen once. The material sequenced was peripheral blood, taken in a trial of Ad26.COV2.S vaccine versus placebo. The origin of the receptors is a person between 18 and 59 years old who received the Ad26.COV2.S COVID-19 vaccine or a placebo.

This clone was seen more than once but under ten times. The chain is built from TRBV5-6 and TRBJ1-2, with a weak D call TRBD1 (5 bases). Germline-derived CDR1 and CDR2 are SGHDT and YYEEEE. The CDR3 spans 16 residues. V lost 1 base to trimming and J lost 0 bases, with 13 bases between them. This CDR3 is CASSLITGLANYGYTF. Here the CDR3 DNA reads TGTGCCAGCAGCTTGATAACAGGTCTAGCTAACTATGGCTACACCTTC. The complete variable domain, with remaining parts taken from reference TRBV5-6 and TRBJ1-2, reads DAGVTQSPTHLIKTRGQQVTLRCSPKSGHDTVSWYQQALGQGPQFIFQYYEEEERQRGNFPDRFSGHQFPNYSSELNVNALLLGDSALYLCASSLITGLANYGYTFGSGTRLTVV.

J is TRBJ1-1 and V is TRBV11-2, with 7 bases that match TRBD1. Germline V gene lookup returns CDR1 SGHAT and CDR2 FQNNGV. The junction had 12 bases not matched to a gene; V was cut back by 5 bases and J by 0 bases. The CDR3 has 17 residues. The chain's CDR3 is CASSLGGRVFLNTEAFF. Here the CDR3 DNA reads TGTGCCAGCAGCCTAGGGGGCCGCGTCTTCTTGAACACTGAAGCTTTCTTT.

The chain recombines TRBV11-1 with TRBJ2-1, with D hard to call. Trimming left V 6 bases short and J 7 bases short, with 10 bases between. This CDR3 comprises 12 residues. The germline V gene has CDR1 SGHAT and CDR2 FQDESV (reference sequence). The DNA for the CDR3 is TGTGCCAGCAGGCGTAGGGTAAATGAGCAGTTCTTC. Translating gives CASRRRVNEQFF. Supplemented by reference TRBV11-1 and TRBJ2-1, the full variable domain reads EAEVAQSPRYKITEKSQAVAFWCDPISGHATLYWYRQILGQGPELLVQFQDESVVDDSQLPKDRFSAERLKGVDSTLKIQPAELGDSAMYLCASRRRVNEQFFGPGTRLTVL.

V and J are TRBV27 and TRBJ2-7, with TRBD2 matching over 8 bases. Germline CDR1 and CDR2: MNHEY and SMNVEV (reference sequence). CDR3 size: 13 residues. V shed 6 bases and J 12 bases; nucleotides not matched to a gene: 13. CDR3: CASSIRAGDQGYF. The CDR3 nucleotides read TGTGCCAGCAGCATCCGAGCGGGGGACCAGGGGTACTTC.

This sequence joins TRBV27 and TRBJ2-1; 8 positions agree with TRBD2. Looked up from germline, CDR1 is MNHEY and CDR2 is SMNVEV (reference sequence). The V and J ends lost 6 bases and 0 bases, in that order; junction bases with no gene match: 13. The CDR3 covers 18 residues. The CDR3 DNA is TGTGCCAGCAGCCAAGGAACTAGCGGTTTTAGCTCCTACAATGAGCAGTTCTTC. Translating gives CASSQGTSGFSSYNEQFF.

This chain joins TRBV7-3 and TRBJ2-3, with 7 positions matching TRBD2. This CDR3 has 14 amino acids. Per germline, CDR1 SGHTA and CDR2 FQGTGA. Trimming cost V 5 bases and J 2 bases; bases outside gene matches: 4. The CDR3 here is CASSKGLDTDTQYF. The CDR3 nucleotides are TGTGCCAGCAGCAAAGGACTAGACACAGATACGCAGTATTTT.